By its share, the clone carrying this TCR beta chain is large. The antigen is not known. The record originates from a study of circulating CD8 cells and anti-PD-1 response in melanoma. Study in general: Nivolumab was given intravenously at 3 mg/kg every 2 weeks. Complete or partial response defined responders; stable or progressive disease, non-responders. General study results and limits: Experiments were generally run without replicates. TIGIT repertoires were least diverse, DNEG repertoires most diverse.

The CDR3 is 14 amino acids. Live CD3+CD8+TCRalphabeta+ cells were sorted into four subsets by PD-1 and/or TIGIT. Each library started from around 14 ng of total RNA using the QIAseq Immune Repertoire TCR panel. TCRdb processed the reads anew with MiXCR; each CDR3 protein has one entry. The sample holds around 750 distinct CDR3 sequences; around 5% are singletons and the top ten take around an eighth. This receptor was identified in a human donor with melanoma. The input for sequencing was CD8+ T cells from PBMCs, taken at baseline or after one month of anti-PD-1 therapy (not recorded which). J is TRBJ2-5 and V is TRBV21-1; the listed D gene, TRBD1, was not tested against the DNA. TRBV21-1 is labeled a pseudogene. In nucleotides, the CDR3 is TGTGCCAGCAGCGAACCCGGGGATCAAGAGACCCAGTACTTC. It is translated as CASSEPGDQETQYF.